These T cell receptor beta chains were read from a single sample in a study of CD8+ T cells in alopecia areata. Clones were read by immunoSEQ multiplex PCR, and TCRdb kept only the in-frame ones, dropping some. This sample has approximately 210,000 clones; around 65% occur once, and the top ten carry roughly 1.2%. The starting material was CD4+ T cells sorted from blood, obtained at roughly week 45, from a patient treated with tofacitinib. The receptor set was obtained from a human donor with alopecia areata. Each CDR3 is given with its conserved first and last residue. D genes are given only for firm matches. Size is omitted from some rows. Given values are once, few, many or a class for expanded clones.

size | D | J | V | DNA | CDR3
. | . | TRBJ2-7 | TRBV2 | TGTGCCAGCAGTTATACCGGTTACGAGCAGTACTTC | CASSYTGYEQYF
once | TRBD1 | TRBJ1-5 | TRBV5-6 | TGTGCCAGCAGCCGGGACAGCGTCAATCAGCCCCAGCATTTT | CASSRDSVNQPQHF
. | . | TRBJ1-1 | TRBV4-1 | TGCGCCAGCAGCCCGAGAGCATCCCCGAACACTGAAGCTTTCTTT | CASSPRASPNTEAFF
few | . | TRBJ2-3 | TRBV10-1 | TGCGCCAGCAGTGAGTCAATCAACAGGGATACGCAGTATTTT | CASSESINRDTQYF
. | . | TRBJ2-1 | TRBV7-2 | TGTGCCAGCAGCCTCTTCGGGGAAATCTACAATGAGCAGTTCTTC | CASSLFGEIYNEQFF
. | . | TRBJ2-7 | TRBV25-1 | TGTGCCAGCAGTGAAACGATAACCTACGAGCAGTACTTC | CASSETITYEQYF
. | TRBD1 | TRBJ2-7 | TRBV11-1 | TGTGCCAGCAGGTTCAGTTCGGGACAGCTTTACGAGCAGTACTTC | CASRFSSGQLYEQYF
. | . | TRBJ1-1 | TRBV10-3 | TGTGCCATCACTCCGGATTTGAACACTGAAGCTTTCTTT | CAITPDLNTEAFF
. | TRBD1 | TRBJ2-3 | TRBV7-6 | TGTGCCAGCAGCTTGGGGACAGGGAGAACAGATACGCAGTATTTT | CASSLGTGRTDTQYF
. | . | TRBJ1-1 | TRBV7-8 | TGTGCCAGCAGCCCTGGGCCCTCAAGGCAAGCTTTCTTT | CASSPGPSRQAFF
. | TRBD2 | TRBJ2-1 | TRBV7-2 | TGTGCCAGCAGCCACCGGGAGGGCAGGACCTACAATGAGCAGTTCTTC | CASSHREGRTYNEQFF
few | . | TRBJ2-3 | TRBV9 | TGTGCCAGCAGCCGGGGACTGCAAAACACAGATACGCAGTATTTT | CASSRGLQNTDTQYF
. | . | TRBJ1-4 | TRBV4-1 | TGCGCCAGCAGCCATACTGGGCTGGGGGGCTTCTCAACTAATGAAAAACTGTTTTTT | CASSHTGLGGFSTNEKLFF
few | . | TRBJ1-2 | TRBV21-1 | TGTGCCAGCAACCTACCGGGCGACTATGGCTACACCTTC | CASNLPGDYGYTF
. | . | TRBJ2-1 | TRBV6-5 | TGTGCCAGCAGTTCCCCCCTCTTCTTACAGGGTGGGCAGTTCTTC | CASSSPLFLQGGQFF
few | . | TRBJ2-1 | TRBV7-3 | TGTGCCAGCAGCCTTAGCGGACCACTGAATGAGCAGTTCTTC | CASSLSGPLNEQFF
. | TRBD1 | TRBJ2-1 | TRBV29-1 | TGCAGCGCGGCGACAGGGGGTATCAATGAGCAGTTCTTC | CSAATGGINEQFF
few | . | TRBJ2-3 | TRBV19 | TGTGCCAGTAGTAAGGGGTCAGATACGCAGTATTTT | CASSKGSDTQYF
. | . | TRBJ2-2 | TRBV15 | TGTGCCACCAGCAGAGACGGGACGGGCATGACCGGGGAGCTGTTTTTT | CATSRDGTGMTGELFF
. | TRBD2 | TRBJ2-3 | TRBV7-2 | TGTGCCAGCAGCTCCCTGAGGGCGGGGGGCACTAATACGCAGTATTTT | CASSSLRAGGTNTQYF
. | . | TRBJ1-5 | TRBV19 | TGTGCCAGTACGTCCTTGGGGGATAGCAATCAGCCCCAGCATTTT | CASTSLGDSNQPQHF
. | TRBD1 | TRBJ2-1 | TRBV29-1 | TGCAGCGCCTCGCGGGACAGGGGATACAATGAGCAGTTCTTC | CSASRDRGYNEQFF
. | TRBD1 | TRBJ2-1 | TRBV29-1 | TGCAGCGTTACCCTCGTTACGGACAGGGGGAAGTATGAGCAGTTCTTC | CSVTLVTDRGKYEQFF
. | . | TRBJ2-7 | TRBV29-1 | TGCAGCGCCCTGGACAGCTCCTACGAGCAGTACTTC | CSALDSSYEQYF
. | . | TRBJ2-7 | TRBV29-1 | TGCAGCGGCAGAACAGGGCCTCCATCCTACGAGCAGTACTTC | CSGRTGPPSYEQYF
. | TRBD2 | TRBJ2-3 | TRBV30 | TGTGCCTGGAGGGAACTAGCGGAGAGCACAGATACGCAGTATTTT | CAWRELAESTDTQYF
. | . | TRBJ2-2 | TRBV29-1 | TGCAGCGTTTACAGAACCGGGGAGCTGTTTTTT | CSVYRTGELFF
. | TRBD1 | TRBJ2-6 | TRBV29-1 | TGCAGCGTGGATCCGGGGACAGGGGGAGCTGGGGCCAACGTCCTGACTTTC | CSVDPGTGGAGANVLTF
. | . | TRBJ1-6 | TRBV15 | TGTGCCACCAGTGTGGAGGCACTTAATAATTCACCCCTCCACTTT | CATSVEALNNSPLHF
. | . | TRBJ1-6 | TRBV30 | TGTGCCTGGAGTGTGACACGGGGGGATAATTCACCCCTCCACTTT | CAWSVTRGDNSPLHF
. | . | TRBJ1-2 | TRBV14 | TGTGCCAGCAGCCAAGCCGTCGGGCAGGGTGGTGGCTACACCTTC | CASSQAVGQGGGYTF
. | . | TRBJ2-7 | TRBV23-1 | TGCGCCAGCAACTTCGACCGTTACTCCTACGAGCAGTACTTC | CASNFDRYSYEQYF
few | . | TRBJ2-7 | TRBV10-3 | TGTGCCATCAGTGAGGTTAAACGGGAAGCGCAGTACTTC | CAISEVKREAQYF
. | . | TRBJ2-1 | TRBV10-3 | TGTGCCATCAGTGGTGATAAGGGGGGCCACTACAATGAGCAGTTCTTC | CAISGDKGGHYNEQFF
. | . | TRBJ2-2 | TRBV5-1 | TGCGCCAGCAGCTTGGGCCCCCCAGACTCGAACACCGGGGAGCTGCTTTTT | CASSLGPPDSNTGELLF
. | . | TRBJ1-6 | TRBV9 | TGTGCCAGCAGCGCCCGGGTCCATTCACCCCTCCACTTT | CASSARVHSPLHF
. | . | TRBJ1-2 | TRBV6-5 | TGTGCCAGCACCCCTTCAGGCCCTGCTAACTATGGCTACACCTTC | CASTPSGPANYGYTF
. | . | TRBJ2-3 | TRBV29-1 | TGCAGCGCTGCCAGGGACGCGCCGTTCACAGATACGCAGTATTTT | CSAARDAPFTDTQYF
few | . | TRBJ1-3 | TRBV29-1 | TGCAGCGTTTACAAGGGAAACACCATATATTTT | CSVYKGNTIYF
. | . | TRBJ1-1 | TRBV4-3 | TGCGCCAGCAGCCAACAGCTTATGAACACTGAAGCTTTCTTT | CASSQQLMNTEAFF
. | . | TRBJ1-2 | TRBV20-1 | TGCAGTGCTCGAAGGCCCTATGGCTACACCTTC | CSARRPYGYTF